This TCR beta chain was sequenced during a study of graft-versus-host responses after intestinal transplantation. Overall study context: Recipients underwent multivisceral, liver-intestinal, or isolated intestinal transplants. The recipients all started with anti-thymocyte globulin induction and then took tacrolimus and steroids for 3 to 4 years.

Here immunoSEQ multiplex PCR was the method, and the copy in TCRdb shows in-frame clones only, minus some. Here the sample spans 130,000 or so clones, approximately 94% being singletons. For this clone: Its antigen is currently unknown.

Study-level findings and limits: Some GvH clones were seen earlier in gut or blood, suggesting intestinal origin.

In germline, CDR1 is SGHRS, CDR2 YFSETQ. V dropped 3 bases and J dropped 2 bases, with 14 bases sitting between them. The CDR3 sequence is 15 residues long. The sequence came from a human donor who received an intestinal transplant. The chain couples TRBV5-1 to TRBJ2-5; the D gene could be TRBD1 or TRBD2 (5 bases each). The sequencing used unstimulated CD4+ T cells sorted from spleen or lymph node cells, collected before intestinal transplant. The CDR3 DNA sequence: TGCGCCAGCAGCTGGCCCGGGGCGGGTCAAGAGACCCAGTACTTC. Protein: CASSWPGAGQETQYF.